Listed below are T cell receptor beta chains from one sample, sequenced in a study of PD-1 blockade in classical Hodgkin lymphoma. Libraries were prepared by immunoSEQ multiplex PCR; TCRdb keeps only in-frame clonotypes and omits some of them. The data contain roughly 50,000 clones, roughly nine tenths of them singletons. Sample: peripheral blood mononuclear cells (PBMCs), taken before the fourth cycle of nivolumab. The origin of the receptors is a human donor with classical Hodgkin lymphoma. The CDR3 runs from the conserved cysteine through the conserved F or W.

CDR3aa | v_gene
CASSLLATSYNEQFF | TRBV6-5
CASILQWNTEAFF | TRBV28
CASSQVKDFYGYTF | TRBV14
CASSADYSDEQFF | TRBV18
CASSEGLAGVYEQYF | TRBV6-1
CASSQSWTSGRGETQYF | TRBV23-1
CASSLGWNSPLHF | TRBV11-3
CASKPPGQFEETQYF | TRBV28
CASSLLGSRDQETQYF | TRBV11-2
CASSSTTGSYGYTF | TRBV5-1
CASSSQIQETQYF | TRBV5-1
CASSPTGRTLHYEQYF | TRBV9
CASRPGGLGYGYTF | TRBV6-5
CASRREGGNTGELFF | TRBV4-1
CSVEDGSSYEQYF | TRBV29-1
CASSNHRGGGQETQYF | TRBV19
CASRVPGGRETQYF | TRBV5-8
CASSVGYEQFF | TRBV9